The 9 T cell receptor beta chains below come from one sample, sequenced in a study of blood T cell repertoires in COVID-19. Libraries were prepared by immunoSEQ multiplex PCR; TCRdb keeps only in-frame clonotypes and omits some of them. The top ten clones hold approximately 13% of a sample with 200,000 to 300,000 clones, around four fifths of them seen once. Sample: peripheral blood. The receptor set was obtained from a woman aged 60-75 years with active or convalescent COVID-19.

The chain recombines TRBV9 with TRBJ2-2; weak D call: TRBD1 (5 bases). The CDR3 has 15 residues. The germline V gene encodes CDR1 SGDLS and CDR2 YYNGEE. V was shortened by 0 bases and J by 4 bases, with 10 bases between the two germline ends. The CDR3 DNA reads as TGTGCCAGCAGCGTAGTCCAGGGAAGCACCGGGGAGCTGTTTTTT. This encodes CASSVVQGSTGELFF. The full variable domain, completed using reference TRBV9 and TRBJ2-2, is DSGVTQTPKHLITATGQRVTLRCSPRSGDLSVYWYQQSLDQGLQFLIQYYNGEERAKGNILERFSAQQFPDLHSELNLSSLELGDSALYFCASSVVQGSTGELFFGEGSRLTVL.

In this sample, this clone turned up a few times. CDR3 coding DNA: TGCGCCAGCAGTGGTGGGGGGGGAGCTTTCTTT. Translation: CASSGGGGAFF. The chain is built from TRBV10-2 and TRBJ1-1; possible D gene TRBD1, 5 bases. The length of the CDR3 is 11 residues. Germline V gives CDR1 WSHSY, CDR2 SAAADI. V shed 4 bases and J shed 10 bases, with 10 bases lying between them.

This clone was detected only a few times. The V call is TRBV30, the J call TRBJ1-5; TRBD1 matches 7 bases. There are 14 residues in the CDR3. Germline CDR1 GTSNPN, CDR2 SVGIG (reference sequence). V was clipped by 2 bases and J by 11 bases; unmatched bases: 12. For the CDR3, the DNA is TGTGCCTGGAGTCTGACAGGGAGCGGTGAAGCCCAGCATTTT. This translates into CAWSLTGSGEAQHF.

CDR3 in DNA: TGTGCCAGCAGTTACTCGACTGGAACTGAAGCTTTCTTT. This translates into CASSYSTGTEAFF. J is TRBJ1-1 and V is TRBV6-2 or TRBV6-3, with D uncertain. V lost 0 bases and J 5 bases, leaving 7 bases between the germline ends. The CDR3 is made up of 13 amino acids. The germline V gene has CDR1 MNHEY and CDR2 SVGEGT.

This chain joins TRBV7-8 and TRBJ1-2; D is undetermined. CDR3 length: 14 residues. V was cut by 3 bases and J by 8 bases, with 16 bases left in between. Germline-derived CDR1 and CDR2 are SGHVS and FQNEAQ. The CDR3 here is CASSLLNEGVGYTF. The DNA for the CDR3 is TGTGCCAGCAGCTTGTTGAACGAGGGAGTGGGCTACACCTTC.

The chain carries TRBV27 and TRBJ2-3, with 12 bases aligning to TRBD2. J lost 6 bases, V lost 3 bases, and 10 bases had no gene match. The CDR3 runs 17 residues. Germline V lookup: CDR1 MNHEY, CDR2 SMNVEV (reference sequence). The CDR3 spells CASSFLAGGLLSDTQYF. The CDR3 DNA is TGTGCCAGCAGTTTTCTAGCGGGGGGGCTTCTCAGCGATACGCAGTATTTT.

This rearrangement joins TRBV7-2 to TRBJ2-7; the match to TRBD1 covers 10 bases. The CDR3 has 17 amino acids. Trimming took 1 base from V and 4 from J; bases not matched to a gene: 10. Germline assignment: CDR1 SGHTA and CDR2 FQGNSA. CDR3 DNA: TGTGCCAGCAGCTTAGACGCCGGGACAGGGGCCAGATACGAGCAGTACTTC. It encodes CASSLDAGTGARYEQYF. Combining the CDR3 with reference TRBV7-2 and TRBJ2-7 gives the whole variable domain GAGVSQSPSNKVTEKGKDVELRCDPISGHTALYWYRQSLGQGLEFLIYFQGNSAPDKSGLPSDRFSAERTGGSVSTLTIQRTQQEDSAVYLCASSLDAGTGARYEQYFGPGTRLTVT.

The chain carries TRBV12-3 or TRBV12-4 and TRBJ2-3; D not certain. The ends were cut back, 5 bases at V and 4 bases at J, with 10 bases in the middle. The CDR3 runs to 13 residues. Written as DNA, the CDR3 is TGTGCCAGCAGTCTCTATCACGCAGATACGCAGTATTTT. Translated: CASSLYHADTQYF.

The chain recombines TRBV5-8 with TRBJ1-1; 8 bases are a match to TRBD1. From germline, CDR1 is SGHTS and CDR2 YDEGEE. The length of the CDR3 is 15 residues. Germline trimming cut 1 base from V and 0 bases from J; bases unmatched to any gene: 2. CDR3 coding DNA: TGTGCCAGCAGCTTGAGGACAGGGATGAACACTGAAGCTTTCTTT. Translation: CASSLRTGMNTEAFF.